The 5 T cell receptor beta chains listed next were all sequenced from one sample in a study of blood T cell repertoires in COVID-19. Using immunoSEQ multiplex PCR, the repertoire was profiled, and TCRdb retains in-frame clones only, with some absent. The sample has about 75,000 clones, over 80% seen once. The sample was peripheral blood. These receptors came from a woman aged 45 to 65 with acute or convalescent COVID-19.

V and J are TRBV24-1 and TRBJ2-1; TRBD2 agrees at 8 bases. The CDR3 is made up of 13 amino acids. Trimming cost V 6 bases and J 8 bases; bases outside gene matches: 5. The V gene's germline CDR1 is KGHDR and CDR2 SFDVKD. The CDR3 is CATSRAGGHEQFF. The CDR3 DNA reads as TGTGCCACCAGTAGGGCGGGGGGACATGAGCAGTTCTTC.

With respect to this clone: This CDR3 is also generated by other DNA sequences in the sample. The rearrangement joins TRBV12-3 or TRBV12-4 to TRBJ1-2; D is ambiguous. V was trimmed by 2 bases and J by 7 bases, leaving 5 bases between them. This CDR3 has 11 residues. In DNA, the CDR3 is TGTGCCAGCAGTTTATATCCTGGCTACACCTTC. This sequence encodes CASSLYPGYTF.

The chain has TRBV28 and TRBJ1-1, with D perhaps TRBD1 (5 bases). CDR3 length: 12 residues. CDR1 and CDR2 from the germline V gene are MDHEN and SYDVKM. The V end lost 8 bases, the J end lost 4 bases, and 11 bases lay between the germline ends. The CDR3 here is CASGGAPTEAFF. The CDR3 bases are TGTGCCAGCGGAGGGGCCCCCACTGAAGCTTTCTTT.

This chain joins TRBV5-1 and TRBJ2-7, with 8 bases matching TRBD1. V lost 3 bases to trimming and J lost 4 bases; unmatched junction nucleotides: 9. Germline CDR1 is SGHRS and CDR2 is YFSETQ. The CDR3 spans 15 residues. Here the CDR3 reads CASSWRTGNQYEQYF. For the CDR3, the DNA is TGCGCCAGCAGCTGGCGGACAGGGAACCAGTACGAGCAGTACTTC.

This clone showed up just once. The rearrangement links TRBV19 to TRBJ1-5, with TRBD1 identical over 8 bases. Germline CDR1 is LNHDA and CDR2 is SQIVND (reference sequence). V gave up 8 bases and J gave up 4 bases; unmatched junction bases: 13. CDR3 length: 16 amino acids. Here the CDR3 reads CASRGQGLVPNQPQHF. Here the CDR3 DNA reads TGTGCCAGTCGCGGACAGGGCTTAGTCCCAAATCAGCCCCAGCATTTT.